These 3 T cell receptor beta chains were sequenced from one sample in a study of T cell responses to AZD1222 COVID-19 vaccine. The assay was immunoSEQ multiplex PCR, and TCRdb's table has in-frame clones only and misses some. This sample has 70,000 to 90,000 clones; under 95% occur once, and the top ten carry about 3%. Sequenced material: peripheral blood, taken on day 0 of AZD1222 vaccination. The receptors stem from an adult in good health.

The genes are TRBV10-3 and TRBJ1-3; D not certain. The CDR3 totals 15 residues. Germline loops: CDR1 ENHRY, CDR2 SYGVKD. The V end lost 0 bases, the J end lost 4 bases, and 10 bases lay between the germline ends. The CDR3 is CAISESGSGGNTIYF. The CDR3 DNA is TGTGCCATCAGTGAGTCGGGGTCAGGCGGAAACACCATATATTTT.

The chain couples TRBV6-5 to TRBJ1-3; D is undetermined. The CDR3 has 14 amino acids. The ends were cut back, 2 bases at V and 2 bases at J, with 7 bases in the middle. Per germline, CDR1 MNHEY and CDR2 SVGAGI. The CDR3 region is CASSYRAPGNTIYF. The CDR3 region has the DNA TGTGCCAGCAGTTACCGAGCCCCTGGAAACACCATATATTTT.

The V and J genes are TRBV9 and TRBJ1-5, with a possible D match to TRBD1 (5 bases). The length of the CDR3 is 15 residues. V was clipped by 3 bases and J by 2 bases, with 12 bases between them. The germline V gene encodes CDR1 SGDLS and CDR2 YYNGEE. The CDR3 is CASSAQGGRNQPQHF. DNA of the CDR3: TGTGCCAGCAGCGCCCAGGGCGGGCGCAATCAGCCCCAGCATTTT. Variable domain in full (rest from reference TRBV9 and TRBJ1-5): DSGVTQTPKHLITATGQRVTLRCSPRSGDLSVYWYQQSLDQGLQFLIQYYNGEERAKGNILERFSAQQFPDLHSELNLSSLELGDSALYFCASSAQGGRNQPQHFGDGTRLSIL.